One and the same sample provided the 27 T cell receptor beta chains below, sequenced in a study of control samples from healthy donors and cancer patients (TCRdb year 2020). The receptor library was made with the immunoSEQ multiplex PCR assay. Not all clones reach the TCRdb copy of this immuneACCESS table, which keeps in-frame sequences only. Checked studies attribute under half of the gap to unresolved V genes and leave the rest unexplained. Counted in this sample were approximately 40,000 clones; roughly 77% of them appeared once. 15% to 20% of the sample lies in the top ten. Sequencing was carried out using formalin-fixed, paraffin-embedded tissue. These receptors were collected from a male donor with melanoma.

V usage is TRBV3-1 (or the pseudogene TRBV3-2) and J usage is TRBJ2-7; the D gene is possibly TRBD1 (6 bases). Between the trimmed V and J ends, which lost 1 base and 2 bases, there was a span of 12 bases. Germline assignment: CDR1 LGHDT and CDR2 YNNKEL (reference sequence). The CDR3 covers 15 residues. The CDR3 sequence is CASSQVPGETYEQYF. CDR3 nucleotide sequence: TGTGCCAGCAGCCAAGTGCCAGGGGAAACCTACGAGCAGTACTTC.

This sequence joins TRBV3-1 (or the pseudogene TRBV3-2) and TRBJ2-3; D may be TRBD1 (6 bases). The germline gives CDR1 LGHDT, CDR2 YNNKEL (reference sequence). V was trimmed by 2 bases and J by 3 bases, leaving 15 bases between them. CDR3 size: 16 residues. The CDR3 DNA reads TGTGCCAGCAGCCAAAGTGGGGGCGCGTGGACAGATACGCAGTATTTT. Protein: CASSQSGGAWTDTQYF.

This clone was seen more than once but under ten times. V is TRBV27 and J is TRBJ2-2; tentative D call: TRBD2 (6 bases). Germline-derived CDR1 and CDR2 are MNHEY and SMNVEV (reference sequence). Trimming stripped 6 bases from V and 2 bases from J, with 10 bases between. The CDR3 consists of 14 residues. The CDR3 sequence is CASRGLINTGELFF. The CDR3 coding sequence is TGTGCCAGCAGGGGACTGATAAACACCGGGGAGCTGTTTTTT.

The V and J genes are TRBV11-1 and TRBJ2-5; D remains unclear. Germline lookup yields CDR1 SGHAT and CDR2 FQDESV (reference sequence). The CDR3 extends over 14 amino acids. The germline V and J ends were trimmed by 0 bases and 0 bases, with 5 bases remaining between them. The CDR3 is CASSLAGNQETQYF. CDR3 DNA: TGTGCCAGCAGCTTAGCGGGAAACCAAGAGACCCAGTACTTC.

The chain is built from TRBV6-6 and TRBJ2-1; either TRBD1 or TRBD2 may fit D (5 bases each). V gave up 4 bases and J gave up 8 bases, with 15 bases separating them. This CDR3 has 14 residues. Germline V gene lookup returns CDR1 MNHNY and CDR2 SVGAGI (reference sequence). CDR3 loop: CASSWGRGNDEQFF. The DNA of the CDR3 is TGTGCCAGCAGTTGGGGACGGGGCAATGATGAGCAGTTCTTC.

Details on this clone: The sample contains more than one DNA sequence encoding this CDR3. The chain combines TRBV28 with TRBJ1-2, with TRBD1 matching over 8 bases. The J segment lost 6 bases and the V segment lost 6 bases, leaving 6 bases of the junction unmatched. CDR1 is MDHEN and CDR2 is SYDVKM in the germline V gene. The CDR3 totals 13 residues. Here the CDR3 DNA reads TGTGCCAGCAGCATGGACAGGGTGAATGGCTACACCTTC. Translating it yields CASSMDRVNGYTF.

The chain combines TRBV19 with TRBJ1-1, with D hard to call. Trimming took off 1 base at V and 5 bases at J, with 8 bases between the two ends. The CDR3 is 13 amino acids. CDR1 is LNHDA and CDR2 is SQIVND in the germline V gene (reference sequence). As DNA, the CDR3 is TGTGCCAGTAGTATAGGGGTTCGGACTGAAGCTTTCTTT. Its translation: CASSIGVRTEAFF.

The rearrangement links TRBV9 to TRBJ2-1; 10 bases agree with TRBD2. In germline, CDR1 is SGDLS, CDR2 YYNGEE. The CDR3 is made up of 17 amino acids. Trimming at V came to 0 bases and at J to 4 bases, leaving 7 bases not matched to a gene. The CDR3 sequence: CASSVAWRTSGYNEQFF. The CDR3 DNA sequence: TGTGCCAGCAGCGTAGCTTGGAGGACTAGCGGATACAATGAGCAGTTCTTC.

This clone was seen only a few times. The chain carries TRBV3-1 (or the pseudogene TRBV3-2) and TRBJ2-7, with TRBD2 matching over 10 bases. Trimming cost V 5 bases and J 5 bases; bases outside gene matches: 12. This CDR3 is 16 amino acids long. Germline V CDR1 and CDR2: LGHDT, YNNKEL (reference sequence). CDR3 in amino acids: CASSSQSSGSFDEQYF. The CDR3 bases are TGTGCCAGCAGCTCGCAGTCTAGCGGGAGTTTCGACGAGCAGTACTTC.

V and J are TRBV15 and TRBJ2-3, with 7 bases identical to TRBD2. The V gene end was trimmed by 0 bases and the J gene end by 5 bases; junction bases not matched to a gene: 5. This CDR3 region has 15 residues. Germline V CDR1 and CDR2: LNHNV, YYDKDF (reference sequence). The chain's CDR3 is CATSRDGRGRDTQYF. CDR3 DNA: TGTGCCACCAGCAGAGATGGGAGGGGAAGAGATACGCAGTATTTT.

The genes are TRBV28 and TRBJ2-3, with a possible D match to TRBD1 (6 bases). Trimming removed 10 bases at V and 0 bases at J, with 14 bases between. The CDR3 length is 14 residues. Germline V lookup: CDR1 MDHEN, CDR2 SYDVKM. CDR3 bases: TGTGCCACCCTACGGACAGAAAGCACAGATACGCAGTATTTT. It codes for CATLRTESTDTQYF. The full variable domain, its missing parts supplied by reference TRBV28 and TRBJ2-3, is DVKVTQSSRYLVKRTGEKVFLECVQDMDHENMFWYRQDPGLGLRLIYFSYDVKMKEKGDIPEGYSVSREKKERFSLILESASTNQTSMYLCATLRTESTDTQYFGPGTRLTVL.

The chain combines TRBV18 with TRBJ1-2; D possibly corresponds to TRBD1 (5 bases). The CDR3 has 16 amino acids. The germline V and J ends were trimmed by 3 bases and 5 bases, with 19 bases remaining between them. The germline CDR1 and CDR2 sequences are KGHSH and LQKENI. DNA of the CDR3: TGTGCCAGCTCACCGACCAGGTGGGGCCTCTCTTATGGCTACACCTTC. Its protein product is CASSPTRWGLSYGYTF. The entire variable domain, with the rest obtained from reference TRBV18 and TRBJ1-2, is as follows: NAGVMQNPRHLVRRRGQEARLRCSPMKGHSHVYWYRQLPEEGLKFMVYLQKENIIDESGMPKERFSAEFPKEGPSILRIQQVVRGDSAAYFCASSPTRWGLSYGYTFGSGTRLTVV.

The rearrangement uses TRBV6-1 and TRBJ1-6, with 8 positions matching TRBD1. There are 16 residues in the CDR3. V was pared by 0 bases and J by 9 bases, with 7 bases of the junction left unmatched. The V gene's germline CDR1 is MNHNS and CDR2 SASEGT. CDR3 in amino acids: CASSEAWTGWVSPLHF. CDR3 nucleotides: TGTGCCAGCAGTGAAGCTTGGACAGGGTGGGTTTCACCCCTCCACTTT.

This clone was seen a single time. The chain employs TRBV7-3 and TRBJ2-1; D possibly corresponds to TRBD1 (6 bases). V was clipped by 5 bases and J by 6 bases, with 11 bases between them. The CDR3 has 13 residues. Germline assignment: CDR1 SGHTA and CDR2 FQGTGA. In DNA form, the CDR3 reads TGTGCCAGCAGCCAGGGCAGGGGCAATGAGCAGTTCTTC. Its translation is CASSQGRGNEQFF.

This clone was seen a few times. The rearrangement links TRBV7-6 to TRBJ1-4; D is perhaps TRBD1 (5 bases). The CDR3 loop spans 15 amino acids. Trimming cost V 2 bases and J 3 bases, with 10 bases left between them. The V gene's germline CDR1 is SGHVS and CDR2 FNYEAQ. The CDR3 sequence: CASSLRGAANEKLFF. The DNA of the CDR3 is TGTGCCAGCAGCTTACGGGGCGCCGCTAATGAAAAACTGTTTTTT.

The gene calls are TRBV4-1 and TRBJ2-1, with 15 bases aligning to TRBD2. This CDR3 contains 18 residues. In germline, CDR1 is MGHRA, CDR2 YSYEKL. The junction had 16 bases not matched to a gene; V was cut back by 8 bases and J by 8 bases. The CDR3 coding sequence is TGCGCCAGCTTACCGGGACTAGCGGGAGGCCTGGTCGTGCATGAGCAGTTCTTC. Its protein product is CASLPGLAGGLVVHEQFF.

This clone was found many times. Other nucleotide sequences from this sample produce the same CDR3. The gene calls are TRBV15 and TRBJ2-1, with a possible D match to TRBD2 (6 bases). Germline values: CDR1 LNHNV, CDR2 YYDKDF (reference sequence). The CDR3 has 16 residues. The ends were cut back, 3 bases at V and 0 bases at J, with 12 bases in the middle. CDR3 sequence (DNA): TGTGCCACCAGCAGCGGGGGACTTGTCTCCTACAATGAGCAGTTCTTC. Translated, it gives CATSSGGLVSYNEQFF.

The CDR3 DNA reads TGTGCCAGCAGCTTTCACAGGCGGGGCACTGAAGCTTTCTTT. Its protein is CASSFHRRGTEAFF. This chain links TRBV5-8 with TRBJ1-1; a weak D match, TRBD1 (5 bases). The germline V and J ends were trimmed by 2 bases and 4 bases, with 12 bases remaining between them. The CDR3 is 14 residues long. Germline lookup yields CDR1 SGHTS and CDR2 YDEGEE.

CDR3: CASSYSASGRPQYF. CDR3 bases: TGTGCCAGCAGTTACTCGGCTAGCGGGAGGCCTCAGTACTTC. The chain joins TRBV6-5 to TRBJ2-4, with 11 bases identical to TRBD2. The J segment lost 12 bases and the V segment lost 0 bases, leaving 4 bases of the junction unmatched. CDR3 length: 14 residues. Germline assignment: CDR1 MNHEY and CDR2 SVGAGI.

J is TRBJ2-7 and V is TRBV18, with D unclear. CDR1 is KGHSH, CDR2 LQKENI, per germline. Trimming stripped 3 bases from V and 3 bases from J, with 9 bases between. This CDR3 is built from 13 residues. The CDR3 sequence: CASSPPNNYEQYF. CDR3 nucleotides: TGTGCCAGCTCACCCCCGAACAACTACGAGCAGTACTTC.

The chain links TRBV19 to TRBJ2-7, with D unresolved. This CDR3 is built from 14 residues. The ends were cut back, 3 bases at V and 7 bases at J, with 16 bases in the middle. Germline V lookup: CDR1 LNHDA, CDR2 SQIVND (reference sequence). Here the CDR3 DNA reads TGTGCCAGTAGTATCCCGGGTATCCTGGAGGAGCAGTACTTC. It yields the protein CASSIPGILEEQYF.

The CDR3 reads CASSHLAGSWDTQYF. The CDR3 DNA sequence: TGTGCCAGCAGCCATCTAGCGGGGTCGTGGGATACGCAGTATTTT. The V call is TRBV28, the J call TRBJ2-3, with TRBD2 identical over 9 bases. The junction had 10 bases not matched to a gene; V was cut back by 6 bases and J by 6 bases. The CDR3 covers 15 residues. Per germline, CDR1 MDHEN and CDR2 SYDVKM.

This clone has more than one count but fewer than ten. The chain combines TRBV11-2 with TRBJ2-1; 8 nucleotides align to TRBD1. The trim removed 5 bases at V and 7 bases at J, leaving 7 bases unmatched. Looked up from germline, CDR1 is SGHAT and CDR2 is FQNNGV. This CDR3 is built from 14 residues. The CDR3 sequence is CASSHGQGTNEQFF. CDR3 nucleotide sequence: TGTGCCAGCAGCCACGGACAGGGAACGAATGAGCAGTTCTTC.

The chain carries TRBV18 and TRBJ1-6; D possibly corresponds to TRBD1 (6 bases). V dropped 3 bases and J dropped 5 bases, with 14 bases sitting between them. The CDR3 runs 16 residues. The germline V gene has CDR1 KGHSH and CDR2 LQKENI. In nucleotides, the CDR3 is TGTGCCAGCTCACCCTTTATGGACAGAAATAATTCACCCCTCCACTTT. Translation: CASSPFMDRNNSPLHF.

This sequence joins TRBV28 and TRBJ1-6; no clear D. This CDR3 has 14 residues. CDR1 MDHEN and CDR2 SYDVKM come from the germline V gene. V shed 5 bases and J shed 7 bases, with 12 bases lying between them. The CDR3 nucleotides are TGTGCCAGCAGTAGGGCCAGACGCAATTCACCCCTCCACTTT. As protein: CASSRARRNSPLHF.

This clone turned up a few times. V gene TRBV18 combines with J gene TRBJ2-3; 7 nucleotides agree with TRBD2. The CDR3 runs to 16 residues. J lost 6 bases, V lost 0 bases, and 9 bases had no gene match. Germline V gene lookup returns CDR1 KGHSH and CDR2 LQKENI. The DNA for the CDR3 is TGTGCCAGCTCACCACCCCAGGCCGGGGGGACCGATACGCAGTATTTT. Its protein is CASSPPQAGGTDTQYF.

The J gene is TRBJ1-2, the V gene TRBV11-2; D is unclear. V lost 0 bases, J lost 8 bases, and 16 bases lay in between. The CDR3 is 15 amino acids. The germline CDR1 and CDR2 sequences are SGHAT and FQNNGV. The CDR3 region has the DNA TGTGCCAGCAGCTTAGAGGGCGGGTCTATGGTAGGCTACACCTTC. Protein product: CASSLEGGSMVGYTF.